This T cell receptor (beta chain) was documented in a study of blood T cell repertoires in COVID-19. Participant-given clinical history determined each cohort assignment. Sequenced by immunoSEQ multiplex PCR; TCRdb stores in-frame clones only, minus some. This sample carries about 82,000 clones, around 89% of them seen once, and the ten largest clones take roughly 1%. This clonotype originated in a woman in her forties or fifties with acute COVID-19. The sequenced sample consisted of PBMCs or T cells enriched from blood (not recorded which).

The CDR3 nucleotides are TGTGCCAGCAGTGAATCGTTAGCCCGCACTGAAGCTTTCTTT. This encodes CASSESLARTEAFF. This chain uses TRBV25-1 with TRBJ1-1, with D unclear. CDR1 and CDR2 from the germline V gene are MGHDK and SYGVNS. V was trimmed by 1 base and J by 4 bases, leaving 10 bases between them. The length of the CDR3 is 14 residues.